This entry is about one T cell receptor (beta chain). A second PCR, run for roughly 7 to 12 cycles, used a sample-barcoded 5' primer plus a J-beta primer mix. TCRdb redid the calling of the 5' RACE reads with MiXCR, one entry per CDR3 protein. Of over a million distinct CDR3 sequences listed, approximately 25% are singletons. This sample is drawn from a study of blood T cells in healthy people across ages. Trimming pared 4 bases from V and 0 bases from J, leaving 15 bases between. CDR3 length: 16 residues. This sample was shared with a second study, whose subject was T cells of mothers and their children.

Sequences were obtained from blood. This clonotype was obtained from a girl aged 2 to 10 in good health. The gene calls are TRBV12-3 or TRBV12-4 and TRBJ1-2; D call uncertain. The CDR3 DNA reads as TGTGCCAGCAGTTCCACTAGGTCCTCAGCTAACTATGGCTACACCTTC. Its protein product is CASSSTRSSANYGYTF.